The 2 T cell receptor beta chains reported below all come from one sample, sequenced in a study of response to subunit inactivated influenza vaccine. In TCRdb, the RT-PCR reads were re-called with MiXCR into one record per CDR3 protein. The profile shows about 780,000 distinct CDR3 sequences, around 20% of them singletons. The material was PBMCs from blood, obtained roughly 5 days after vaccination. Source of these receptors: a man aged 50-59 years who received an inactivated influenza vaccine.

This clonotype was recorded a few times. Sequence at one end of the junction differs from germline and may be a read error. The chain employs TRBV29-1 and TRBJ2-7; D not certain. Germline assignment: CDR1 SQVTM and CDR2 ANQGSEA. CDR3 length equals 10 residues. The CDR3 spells CSVKEPEQYF. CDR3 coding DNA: TGCAGCGTTAAAGAGCCCGAGCAGTACTTC.

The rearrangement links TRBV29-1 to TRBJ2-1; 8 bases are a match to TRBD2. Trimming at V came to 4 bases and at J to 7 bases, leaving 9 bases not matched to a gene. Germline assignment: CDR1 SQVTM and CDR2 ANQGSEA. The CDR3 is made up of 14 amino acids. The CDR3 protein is CSVVQSGSWNEQFF. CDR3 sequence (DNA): TGCAGCGTTGTGCAGAGCGGGAGTTGGAATGAGCAGTTCTTC.